This TCR beta chain was identified during a study of metastatic and nonmetastatic thyroid tumors (dated by TCRdb to between 2020 and 2021). About the investigation overall: Repertoires were compared across peripheral blood and tumor or nodule tissue samples from malignant and benign thyroid patients.

Library preparation was by PCR. Sequencer: Illumina HiSeq 4000. The TCR beta-chain CDR3 region of each patient was profiled by high-throughput sequencing. For the original study's pipeline: CDR3 differences across clinicopathological groups were used to build a classifier for discriminating distant-metastatic papillary thyroid cancer patients. To measure repertoire diversity the researchers used the Shannon index, while the Morisita-Horn index served to gauge how similar the tumor and blood repertoires were. In-frame beta chains were kept once TCRdb had trimmed the public reads at Q25 with fastp and called clones with MiXCR. V and J calls and clone size were set by TCRdb, not the authors. The sample profile shows 20,000 to 25,000 clones; roughly a sixth of them were found once. Together, the top ten hold 38% of the sample. No patient had received any treatment before thyroid surgery. The study retrospectively analysed patient clinical samples collected from the early 2010s to the late 2010s using T-cell receptor beta sequencing.

This clone has a count of ten or more. The antigen it recognizes is unknown. No clone much larger than this one lies a single base away; base qualities are absent. Via the germline V gene (reference sequence), CDR1 is LNHDA and CDR2 SQIVND. The CDR3 holds 13 amino acids from the cysteine to the phenylalanine. The CDR3 DNA has 39 bases and is translated from base 1. Between the V and J ends, shortened by 5 bases and 0 bases respectively, the junction contains 5 bases. On the study overall, not on this receptor specifically: In both blood and tumor samples, TCR beta diversity was reported to be significantly higher in malignant tumors than in benign nodules.

Sequences were obtained from blood. The chain was built from TRBV19 and TRBJ1-3; the D segment cannot be called with confidence. The TCR was taken from a female donor with papillary thyroid cancer or a benign thyroid nodule (not recorded which). Some clones in this sample may be carry-over from other donors' samples. The CDR3 here reads CASSLSSGNTIYF. The bases are TGTGCCAGTAGTCTCAGCTCTGGAAACACCATATATTTT.